This T cell receptor (beta chain) is drawn from a study of T cell repertoires in aging, cancer and after chemotherapy (dated by TCRdb to about 2019). Context from the whole study: Six donor age groups were covered, ranging from 30 or younger up to 70 or older, and each group contained at least three individuals. Paired pre- and post-chemotherapy samples in the solid tumor group came from brain tumor (glioblastoma) patients receiving temozolomide-based therapy. The complete dataset included around 8.8 million TCR reads. Peripheral blood TCR beta repertoires from healthy donors and cancer patients were profiled to examine immunoaging and T cell reconstitution after chemotherapy. A cohort of 218 cancer patients (approximately 90 with hematological and roughly 120 with solid cancers) was assembled, and fewer than 100 healthy donors were included as a reference group. What the authors observed across the whole study: Declining TCR diversity with age in healthy donors was mainly explained by loss of richness; in cancer patients, loss of evenness also contributed. Untreated patients with hematological or solid cancers showed significantly lower blood TCR diversity and higher clonality than age-matched healthy donors. In both cancer cohorts, median generation probability rose over the chemotherapy interval, which suggests that the repertoire was reconstituted through rebound thymic output. The authors noted that the repertoire data do not allow conclusions about immunological memory after chemotherapy.

From cysteine to phenylalanine, the CDR3 is 16 amino acids long. Just CDR3 DNA is preserved here, 48 bases in frame from base 1. After removal of 4 bases from V and 1 base from J, the junction retains 4 bases not matched to a gene. TCR beta rearrangements were amplified from genomic DNA extracted from peripheral blood rather than from sorted cells or RNA. Turning to this clonotype: Its specific antigen is unknown. No per-base quality is available; no much larger clone lies one base away.

Rearranged TRB sequences spanning V, D and J segments were amplified by multiplex touch-down PCR using a mixed TRB-A/B primer pool. Illumina adapters and sample indices were added to the amplicons in two consecutive PCR reactions performed with Phusion HS II polymerase. The amplicons were purified from gel with the NucleoSpin Gel and PCR Clean-up kit and then assessed with Qubit and an Agilent 2100 Bioanalyzer. Libraries were sequenced on an Illumina MiSeq using 600-cycle, single-indexed, paired-end runs. The authors' pipeline ran thus. Processing of the TRB sequences was carried out with MiXCR versions 2.12 and 3.0.5. Each unique CDR3 nucleotide sequence counted as one clone, and only productive sequences with at least two reads were retained. Shannon diversity, evenness, clonality (one minus evenness), and alpha-parameterized diversity profiles from alpha 0 to 5 were included as repertoire metrics. The IGoR algorithm was used to calculate generation probabilities for clones in the paired samples taken before and after chemotherapy. TCRdb reworked the public reads: Q25 trimming with fastp, MiXCR clone assembly, productive beta chains retained. Records with the same CDR3 protein are collapsed into one entry carrying the most frequent genes and DNA. These V and J calls rely on TCRdb rather than the paper's analysis. The sample yields under 2,500 distinct CDR3 sequences; roughly 47% were counted once. The top ten clonotypes cover about 40% of the sample.

Sequenced material: blood. The rearrangement combines TRBV12-3 or TRBV12-4 with TRBJ2-2; 9 central nucleotides agree with TRBD1. The TCR was taken from a human donor with a solid tumor. The CDR3 region has the sequence CASSSGTGKNTGELFF. The DNA sequence is TGTGCCAGCAGTTCGGGGACAGGGAAGAACACCGGGGAGCTGTTTTTT.